The TCR beta chain under discussion was sequenced for a study of CXCR3-negative and CXCR3-positive naive CD8 T cells (dated 2019 in TCRdb). Study-wide context: In total, around 140 million TRB reads were obtained, corresponding to roughly 1.5 +/- 0.3 million reads per library. The TRBV-TRBJ cluster analysis covered naive subsets from 5 donors and memory cells from 3 donors. The diversity and physicochemical repertoire analyses included some 11 donors pooled from two independent experiments.

The full study reports these points: Repertoire diversity was comparably high in both naive subsets but much lower in memory CD8+ T cells. Naive CXCR3-negative and CXCR3-positive cells from the same donor showed similar TRBV-TRBJ usage, whereas memory cells showed distinct patterns. TRB CDR3s from CXCR3-positive naive cells showed higher hydrophobicity (lower Kidera factor 4), lower energy, and higher strength and volume indices than CXCR3-negative naive cells. Freshly isolated PBMCs were used for most assays because CXCR3 expression went down partially after cryopreservation. Surface CD5, linked to self-reactivity in mice, was comparable between naive subsets; TCR interaction strength was therefore also inferred from TRB CDR3 physicochemical properties.

Each CD8+ T cell subset was flow-sorted in triplicate, and 250,000 to 350,000 cells per subset were placed directly into RLT lysis buffer. To keep memory contaminants out, a stringent definition of naive CD8+ T cells was applied: CD45RO-CCR7+CD27+CD95-. Peripheral blood mononuclear cells were isolated from buffy coats by standard density gradient centrifugation. A FACSAria III was used to flow-sort naive CXCR3-negative and CXCR3-positive CD8+ T cells. Total RNA was extracted from sorted cells using an RNeasy Mini Kit. The CDR3 goes from the cysteine to the phenylalanine over 12 residues. This entry has no DNA. CDR1 and CDR2, per the germline V gene, are SGHDT and YYEEEE. In the case of this clonotype: Its antigen remains unidentified.

Data came from a NextSeq 550. The Human TCR Profiling Kit (MiLaboratory) was used to make UMI-labeled 5' RACE TRB cDNA libraries. cDNA synthesis used the entire amount of extracted RNA, and PCR amplification then used the entire amount of cDNA produced. The libraries were made side by side, with each library going through the same number of PCR cycles. Turning to the authors' computational methods: MIGEC and MiXCR extracted about 49,000 +/- 11,000 unique UMI-labeled TRB cDNA molecules per library, requiring at least two reads per UMI. Each library averaged roughly 36,000 +/- 9,600 functional in-frame TRB CDR3 nucleotide clonotypes without stop codons. After downsampling to 5000 UMI-labeled TRB molecules per sample, diversity metrics, including normalized Shannon-Wiener and Chao1, were computed in VDJtools. Clonotype-size-weighted physicochemical properties of the central five CDR3 residues (interaction energy, strength, volume and Kidera factor 4) were computed in VDJtools. Reprocessed by TCRdb, the reads give a single entry per CDR3 protein sequence, without DNA. The V and J calls and clone size come from TCRdb's table, not from the authors' own analysis. The table for this sample shows 90,000 to 150,000 distinct CDR3 sequences. The top ten hold 0.36% of the sample.

Rearrangement joined TRBV5-6 to TRBJ2-1; TCRdb gives TRBD1 as the D gene, but with no DNA this cannot be confirmed. Sequencing input: naive CXCR3+ CD8+ T cells from blood. This specimen's cell subset or site label, per the study, means: CD45RO-CCR7+CD27+CD95- naive CD8+ T cells expressing CXCR3 (TNR3+). The source of this sequence is a human donor in good health. Some clones in this sample may be carry-over from other donors' samples. The CDR3 corresponds to CASIDKGGEQFF.